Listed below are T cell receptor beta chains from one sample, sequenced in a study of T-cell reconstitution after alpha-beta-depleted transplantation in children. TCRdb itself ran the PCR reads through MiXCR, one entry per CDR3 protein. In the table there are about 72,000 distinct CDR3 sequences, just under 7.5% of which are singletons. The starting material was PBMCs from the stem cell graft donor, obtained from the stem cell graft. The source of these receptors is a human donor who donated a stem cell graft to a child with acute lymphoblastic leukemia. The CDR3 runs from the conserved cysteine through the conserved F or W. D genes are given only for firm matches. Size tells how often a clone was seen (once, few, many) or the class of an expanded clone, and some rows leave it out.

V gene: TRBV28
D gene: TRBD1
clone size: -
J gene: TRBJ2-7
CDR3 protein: CASSLGQGFSYEQYF
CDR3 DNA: TGTGCCAGCAGTTTAGGACAGGGGTTCTCCTACGAGCAGTACTTC

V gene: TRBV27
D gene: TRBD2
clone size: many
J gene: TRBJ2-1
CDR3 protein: CASRHGAGGYNEQFF
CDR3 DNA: TGTGCCAGCAGGCACGGGGCGGGAGGGTACAATGAGCAGTTCTTC

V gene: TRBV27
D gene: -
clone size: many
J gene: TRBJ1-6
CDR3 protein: CASSPPPTYNSPLHF
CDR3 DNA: TGTGCCAGCAGTCCGCCCCCAACCTATAATTCACCCCTCCACTTT

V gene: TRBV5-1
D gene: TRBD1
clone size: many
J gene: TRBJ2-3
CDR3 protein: CASSLATGGGTDTQYF
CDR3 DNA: TGCGCCAGCAGCTTGGCCACAGGGGGTGGCACAGATACGCAGTATTTT

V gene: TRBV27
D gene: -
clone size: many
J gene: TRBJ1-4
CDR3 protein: CASSFRFGADNEKLFF
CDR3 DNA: TGTGCCAGCAGTTTCCGTTTCGGGGCGGATAATGAAAAACTGTTTTTT

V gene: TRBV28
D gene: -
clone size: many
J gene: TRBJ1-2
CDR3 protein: CASSFGQNYGYTF
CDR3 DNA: TGTGCCAGCAGTTTCGGTCAGAACTATGGCTACACCTTC

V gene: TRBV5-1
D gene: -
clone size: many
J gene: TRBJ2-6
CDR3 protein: CASSFQLSAGANVLTF
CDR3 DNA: TGCGCCAGCAGTTTCCAGCTTTCCGCTGGGGCCAACGTCCTGACTTTC

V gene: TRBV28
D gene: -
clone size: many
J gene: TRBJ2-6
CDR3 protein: CASSHLMDSGANVLTF
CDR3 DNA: TGTGCCAGCAGCCACTTGATGGACTCTGGGGCCAACGTCCTGACTTTC

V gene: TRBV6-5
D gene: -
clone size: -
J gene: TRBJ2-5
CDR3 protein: CASRYRVGGKSGTQYF
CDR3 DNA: TGTGCCAGCAGATACAGGGTCGGAGGGAAGAGTGGGACCCAGTACTTC

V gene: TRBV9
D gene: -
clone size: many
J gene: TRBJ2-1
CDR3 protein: CASSPSPSSSYNEQFF
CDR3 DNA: TGTGCCAGCAGCCCCAGCCCCTCCAGCTCCTACAATGAGCAGTTCTTC